Listed here is a single T cell receptor beta chain. The data were taken from a study of T-cell reconstitution after alpha-beta-depleted transplantation in children. V lost 1 base, J lost 0 bases, and 13 bases lay in between. Germline lookup yields CDR1 LGHNA and CDR2 YNFKEQ. The CDR3 spans 17 residues. TCRbeta library preparation incorporated unique molecular identifiers. Using its own MiXCR run on the PCR reads, TCRdb lists one record per CDR3 protein. The sample gives just over 350,000 distinct CDR3 sequences, 13% of which show up once; 3.5% to 4.5% is in the top ten. The sample here was PBMCs, taken from the stem cell graft. The source of this sequence is a human donor who donated a stem cell graft to a child with Fanconi anemia. The chain carries TRBV4-2 and TRBJ2-4; D not resolved. CDR3 nucleotide sequence: TGTGCCAGCAGCCAAGGACAAGATCCTCTAGCCAAAAACATTCAGTACTTC. Translating it yields CASSQGQDPLAKNIQYF.